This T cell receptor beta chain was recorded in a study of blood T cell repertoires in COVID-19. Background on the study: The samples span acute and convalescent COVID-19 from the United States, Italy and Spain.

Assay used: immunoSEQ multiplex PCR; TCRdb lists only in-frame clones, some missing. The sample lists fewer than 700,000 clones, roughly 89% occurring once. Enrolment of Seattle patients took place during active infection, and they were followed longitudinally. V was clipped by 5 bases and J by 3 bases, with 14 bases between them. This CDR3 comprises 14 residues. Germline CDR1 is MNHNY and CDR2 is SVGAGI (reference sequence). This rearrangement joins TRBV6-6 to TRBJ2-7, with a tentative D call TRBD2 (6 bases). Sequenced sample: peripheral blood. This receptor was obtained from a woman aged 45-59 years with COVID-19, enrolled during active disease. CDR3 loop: CASSPPGSGYEQYF. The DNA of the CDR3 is TGTGCCAGCAGTCCTCCGGGTAGCGGCTACGAGCAGTACTTC.